These 2 T cell receptor beta chains originate from one sample sequenced in a study of blood T cell repertoires in COVID-19. Profiled with immunoSEQ multiplex PCR; TCRdb holds only in-frame clones, not every one. The top ten clones hold 10% of a sample with tens of thousands of clones, 82% of them seen once. What was sequenced was peripheral blood. Receptors originate from a man between 60 and 75 years old with acute or convalescent COVID-19.

This clone was counted only a few times. The V and J genes are TRBV2 and TRBJ2-2; 8 bases align to TRBD2. Trimming cost V 2 bases and J 8 bases; bases outside gene matches: 7. Germline CDR1 reads SNHLY; CDR2 reads FYNNEI. The CDR3 extends over 15 amino acids. The CDR3 nucleotides read TGTGCCAGCAGTGAATCGGGAGGGCCGGGAGGGGAGCTGTTTTTT. Encoded protein: CASSESGGPGGELFF.

The rearrangement uses TRBV11-3 and TRBJ2-1, with 9 bases that match TRBD2. The trim removed 1 base at V and 7 bases at J, leaving 8 bases unmatched. Germline CDR1 reads SGHNT; CDR2 reads YENEEA. CDR3 size: 16 residues. The CDR3 bases are TGTGCCAGCAGCTTAGGGATTAGCGGGAGCTTAAATGAGCAGTTCTTC. Amino acid sequence: CASSLGISGSLNEQFF.